The 10 T cell receptor beta chains presented below share a single source sample, sequenced in a study of blood T cell repertoires in COVID-19. The repertoire was sequenced with immunoSEQ multiplex PCR; TCRdb's copy has only in-frame clones and lacks some. Found here are under 300,000 clones, about 83% of them singletons; the top ten hold roughly 5.5%. The specimen was peripheral blood. The receptors stem from a human donor in a cohort sampled during active COVID-19.

V usage is TRBV27 and J usage is TRBJ1-3, with TRBD1 matching over 7 bases. The CDR3 length is 15 residues. Germline assignment: CDR1 MNHEY and CDR2 SMNVEV (reference sequence). V shed 4 bases and J 0 bases; nucleotides not matched to a gene: 3. The CDR3 protein is CASSSRQGSGNTIYF. The DNA of the CDR3 is TGTGCCAGCAGTTCACGACAGGGCTCTGGAAACACCATATATTTT.

This clone was detected only a few times. CDR3 protein: CASRELSSYGYTF. The DNA of the CDR3 is TGTGCCAGCAGGGAATTAAGTAGCTATGGCTACACCTTC. This chain uses TRBV2 with TRBJ1-2; no clear D gene. V dropped 6 bases and J dropped 4 bases, with 12 bases sitting between them. This CDR3 is 13 amino acids long. Germline lookup yields CDR1 SNHLY and CDR2 FYNNEI.

CDR3 amino acids: CASSQAEGAREKLFF. The CDR3 DNA is TGTGCCAGCAGCCAAGCAGAGGGGGCAAGGGAAAAACTGTTTTTT. The chain has TRBV4-2 and TRBJ1-4, with 7 nucleotides matching TRBD1. Germline V gene data show CDR1 as LGHNA and CDR2 as YNFKEQ. V trimming: 1 base; J trimming: 8 bases; junction bases outside the gene matches: 7. This CDR3 contains 15 residues.

The CDR3 sequence is CSVFTGGGTEAFF. Written as DNA, the CDR3 is TGCAGCGTTTTTACAGGGGGAGGGACTGAAGCTTTCTTT. J is TRBJ1-1 and V is TRBV29-1; TRBD1 aligns across 8 bases. CDR1 is SQVTM, CDR2 ANQGSEA, per germline. The CDR3 has 13 residues. The V gene end was trimmed by 5 bases and the J gene end by 5 bases; junction bases not matched to a gene: 7.

This clone has only one observation. The chain combines TRBV10-3 with TRBJ2-3, with TRBD1 as a possible D gene (6 bases). Germline V lookup: CDR1 ENHRY, CDR2 SYGVKD. V was trimmed by 6 bases and J by 0 bases, leaving 10 bases between them. The CDR3 length is 14 residues. The CDR3 is CAIRFTGSTDTQYF. In DNA form, the CDR3 reads TGTGCCATCAGATTTACAGGGAGCACAGATACGCAGTATTTT.

This clone was detected once. The chain combines TRBV9 with TRBJ2-7; D perhaps matches TRBD1 (6 bases). Deletions cut 4 bases from V and 1 base from J, with 15 bases between. From germline, CDR1 is SGDLS and CDR2 YYNGEE. This CDR3 is 15 amino acids long. CDR3: CASSPRGEESYEQYF. CDR3 bases: TGTGCCAGCAGCCCCAGGGGAGAGGAATCCTACGAGCAGTACTTC.

This chain joins TRBV6-6 and TRBJ2-7, with TRBD2 identical over 11 bases. The CDR3 spans 14 residues. Trimming removed 7 bases from V and 1 base from J; junction bases left unmatched: 3. Germline V gene lookup returns CDR1 MNHNY and CDR2 SVGAGI (reference sequence). This chain's CDR3 is CASNLAGGSYEQYF. In DNA form, the CDR3 reads TGTGCCAGCAATCTAGCGGGGGGATCCTACGAGCAGTACTTC.

This clone was picked up a small number of times. The chain couples TRBV7-2 to TRBJ2-5; the match to TRBD2 covers 9 bases. In germline, CDR1 is SGHTA, CDR2 FQGNSA. V lost 2 bases and J lost 2; bases outside the gene matches: 15. The CDR3 covers 19 residues. Written as DNA, the CDR3 is TGTGCCAGCAGCTTACAGCATGGGCTAGCGGGGACTTCTCAAGAGACCCAGTACTTC. It is translated as CASSLQHGLAGTSQETQYF.

This rearrangement joins TRBV5-1 to TRBJ2-6; 10 positions agree with TRBD2. The CDR3 loop spans 19 amino acids. V dropped 4 bases and J dropped 0; count of bases not matched to a gene: 10. Germline V gene data show CDR1 as SGHRS and CDR2 as YFSETQ. The CDR3 coding sequence is TGCGCCAGCAGCCTACGTAGCGGGGGGCTCCCCTCTGGGGCCAACGTCCTGACTTTC. The encoded protein is CASSLRSGGLPSGANVLTF.

The rearrangement links TRBV18 to TRBJ2-2, with 7 positions matching TRBD1. With 5 bases clipped from V and 1 base from J, the junction kept 7 bases outside the gene matches. Germline CDR1 and CDR2: KGHSH and LQKENI. This CDR3 comprises 16 residues. CDR3 sequence (DNA): TGTGCCAGCTCAAACCGAAACAGGGGGAACACCGGGGAGCTGTTTTTT. Residues: CASSNRNRGNTGELFF.